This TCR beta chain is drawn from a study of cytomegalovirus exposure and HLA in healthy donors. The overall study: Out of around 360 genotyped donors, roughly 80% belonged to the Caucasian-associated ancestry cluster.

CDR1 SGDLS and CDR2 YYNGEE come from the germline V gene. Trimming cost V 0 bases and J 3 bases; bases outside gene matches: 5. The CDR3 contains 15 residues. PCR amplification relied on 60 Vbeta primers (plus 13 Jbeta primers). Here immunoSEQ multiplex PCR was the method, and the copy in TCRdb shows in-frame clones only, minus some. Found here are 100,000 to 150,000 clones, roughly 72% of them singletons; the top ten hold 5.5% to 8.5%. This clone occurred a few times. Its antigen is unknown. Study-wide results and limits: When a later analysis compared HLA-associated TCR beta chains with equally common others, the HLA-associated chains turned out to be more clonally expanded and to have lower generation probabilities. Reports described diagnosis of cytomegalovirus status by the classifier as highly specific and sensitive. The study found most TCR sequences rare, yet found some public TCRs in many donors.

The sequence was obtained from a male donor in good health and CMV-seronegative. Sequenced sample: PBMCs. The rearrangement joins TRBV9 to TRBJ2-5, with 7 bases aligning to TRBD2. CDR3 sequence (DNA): TGTGCCAGCAGCGTAGCTGGCCTAGCGGAAGAGACCCAGTACTTC. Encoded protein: CASSVAGLAEETQYF.